This T cell receptor (beta chain) was obtained from a study of T cell responses to AZD1222 COVID-19 vaccine. Points from the study as a whole: Clonal diversity was possibly underestimated, and white British individuals and females predominated among donors.

This clone is a singleton in its sample. Its cognate antigen is unknown. Produced via immunoSEQ multiplex PCR; TCRdb's table is partial and in-frame only. The sample carries roughly 130,000 clones, about 90% recorded once. The V gene's germline CDR1 is ENHRY and CDR2 SYGVKD. The CDR3 runs to 14 residues. Trimming pared 7 bases from V and 0 bases from J, leaving 12 bases between. This rearrangement joins TRBV10-3 to TRBJ1-1, with a tentative D call TRBD1 (6 bases). The TCR comes from an adult in good health. The specimen comprised peripheral blood, sampled on day 0 of AZD1222 vaccination. The CDR3 loop reads CAITRTVLNTEAFF. CDR3 nucleotide sequence: TGTGCCATCACCCGGACAGTACTGAACACTGAAGCTTTCTTT.